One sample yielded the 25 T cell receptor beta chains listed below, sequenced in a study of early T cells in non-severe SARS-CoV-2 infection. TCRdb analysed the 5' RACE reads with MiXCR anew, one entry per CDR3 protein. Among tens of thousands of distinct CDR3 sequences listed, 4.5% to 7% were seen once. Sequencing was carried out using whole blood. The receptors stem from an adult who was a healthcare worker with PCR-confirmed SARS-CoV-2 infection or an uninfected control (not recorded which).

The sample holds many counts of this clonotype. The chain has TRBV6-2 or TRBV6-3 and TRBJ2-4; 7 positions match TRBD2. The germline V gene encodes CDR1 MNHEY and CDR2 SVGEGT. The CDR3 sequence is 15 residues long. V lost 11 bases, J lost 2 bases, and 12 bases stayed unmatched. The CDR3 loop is CAPWVGGSTKNIQYF. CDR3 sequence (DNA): TGTGCCCCCTGGGTGGGGGGGTCAACCAAAAACATTCAGTACTTC.

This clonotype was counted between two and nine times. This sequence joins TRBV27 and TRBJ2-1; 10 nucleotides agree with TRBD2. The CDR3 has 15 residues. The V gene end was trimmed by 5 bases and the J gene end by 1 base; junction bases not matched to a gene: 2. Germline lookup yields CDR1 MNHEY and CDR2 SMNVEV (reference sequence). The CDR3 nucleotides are TGTGCCAGCAGTAGGACTAGCGGATCCTACAATGAGCAGTTCTTC. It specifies CASSRTSGSYNEQFF.

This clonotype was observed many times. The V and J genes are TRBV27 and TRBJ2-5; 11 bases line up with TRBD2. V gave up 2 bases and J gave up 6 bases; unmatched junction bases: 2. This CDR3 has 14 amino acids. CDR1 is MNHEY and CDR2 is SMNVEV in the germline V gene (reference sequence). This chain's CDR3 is CASSLTSGRKTQYF. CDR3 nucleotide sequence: TGTGCCAGCAGTTTAACTAGCGGGAGAAAGACCCAGTACTTC.

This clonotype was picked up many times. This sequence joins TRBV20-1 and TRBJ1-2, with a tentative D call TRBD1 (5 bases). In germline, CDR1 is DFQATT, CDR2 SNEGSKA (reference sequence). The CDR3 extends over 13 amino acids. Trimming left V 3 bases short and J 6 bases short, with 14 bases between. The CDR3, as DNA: TGCAGTGCTAGGCGGGCAGGGATGGATGGCTACACCTTC. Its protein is CSARRAGMDGYTF.

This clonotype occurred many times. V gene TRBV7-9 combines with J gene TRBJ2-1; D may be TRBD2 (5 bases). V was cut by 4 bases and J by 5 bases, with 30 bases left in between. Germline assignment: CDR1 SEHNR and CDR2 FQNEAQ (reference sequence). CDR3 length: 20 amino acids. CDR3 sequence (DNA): TGTGCCAGCAGCTCCCCGCTCACCCCGGGGAAGGTACCGATAAACAATGAGCAGTTCTTC. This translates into CASSSPLTPGKVPINNEQFF.

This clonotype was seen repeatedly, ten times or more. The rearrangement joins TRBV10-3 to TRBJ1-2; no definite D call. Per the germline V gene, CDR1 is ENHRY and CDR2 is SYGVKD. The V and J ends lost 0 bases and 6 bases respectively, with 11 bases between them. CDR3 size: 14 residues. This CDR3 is CAISESHGGNGYTF. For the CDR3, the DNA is TGTGCCATCAGTGAGTCTCACGGAGGAAATGGCTACACCTTC.

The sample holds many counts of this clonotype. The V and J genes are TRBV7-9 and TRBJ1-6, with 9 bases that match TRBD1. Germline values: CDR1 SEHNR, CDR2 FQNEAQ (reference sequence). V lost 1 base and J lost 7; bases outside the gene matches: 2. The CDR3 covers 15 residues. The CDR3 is CASSLEGQGNSPLHF. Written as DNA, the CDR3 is TGTGCCAGCAGCTTAGAGGGACAGGGCAATTCACCCCTCCACTTT.

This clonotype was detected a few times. DNA of the CDR3: TGTGCCAGCAGCTTAGGGACAGGGGGACACACTGAAGCTTTCTTT. Translation: CASSLGTGGHTEAFF. The chain joins TRBV7-9 to TRBJ1-1; 10 bases are shared with TRBD1. V lost 1 base to trimming and J lost 3 bases; unmatched junction nucleotides: 2. This CDR3 spans 15 amino acids. Germline V lookup: CDR1 SEHNR, CDR2 FQNEAQ (reference sequence).

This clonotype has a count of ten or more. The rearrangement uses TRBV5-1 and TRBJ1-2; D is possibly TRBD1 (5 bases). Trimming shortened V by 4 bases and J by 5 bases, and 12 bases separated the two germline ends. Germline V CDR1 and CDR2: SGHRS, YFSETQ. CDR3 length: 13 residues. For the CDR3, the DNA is TGCGCCAGCAGCATCAATGAGGGGTATGGCTACACCTTC. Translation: CASSINEGYGYTF.

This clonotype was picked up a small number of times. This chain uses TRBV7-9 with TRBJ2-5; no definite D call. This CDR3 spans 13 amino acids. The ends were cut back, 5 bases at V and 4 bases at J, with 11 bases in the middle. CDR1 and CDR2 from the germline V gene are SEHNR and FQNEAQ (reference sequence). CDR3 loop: CASSHPPGETQYF. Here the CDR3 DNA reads TGTGCCAGCAGCCATCCTCCTGGAGAGACCCAGTACTTC.

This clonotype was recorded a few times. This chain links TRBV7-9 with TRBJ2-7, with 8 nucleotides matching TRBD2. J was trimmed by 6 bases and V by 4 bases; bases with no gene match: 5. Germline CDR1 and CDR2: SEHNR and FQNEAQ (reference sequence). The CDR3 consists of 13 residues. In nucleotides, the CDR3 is TGTGCCAGCAGCTCGGGACTAGAGTTCGAGCAGTACTTC. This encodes CASSSGLEFEQYF.

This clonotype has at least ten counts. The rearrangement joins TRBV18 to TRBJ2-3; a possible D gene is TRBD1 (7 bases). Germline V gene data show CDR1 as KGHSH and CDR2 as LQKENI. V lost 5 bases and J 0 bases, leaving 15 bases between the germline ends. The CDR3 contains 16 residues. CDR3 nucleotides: TGTGCCAGCTCAGGAGGGACAGAGATAAGCACAGATACGCAGTATTTT. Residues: CASSGGTEISTDTQYF.

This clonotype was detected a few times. The CDR3 region is CASSHRAGANVLTF. The CDR3, as DNA: TGTGCCAGCAGTCACAGGGCTGGGGCCAACGTCCTGACTTTC. The chain is built from TRBV12-3 or TRBV12-4 and TRBJ2-6; tentatively, D is TRBD1 (6 bases). Trimming pared 5 bases from V and 2 bases from J, leaving 7 bases between. This CDR3 is 14 amino acids long.

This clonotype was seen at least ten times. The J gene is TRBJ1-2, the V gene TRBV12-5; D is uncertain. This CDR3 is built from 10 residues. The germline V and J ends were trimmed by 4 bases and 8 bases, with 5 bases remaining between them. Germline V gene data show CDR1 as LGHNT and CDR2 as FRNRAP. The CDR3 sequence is CASGSTGYTF. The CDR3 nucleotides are TGTGCTAGTGGTTCCACCGGCTACACCTTC.

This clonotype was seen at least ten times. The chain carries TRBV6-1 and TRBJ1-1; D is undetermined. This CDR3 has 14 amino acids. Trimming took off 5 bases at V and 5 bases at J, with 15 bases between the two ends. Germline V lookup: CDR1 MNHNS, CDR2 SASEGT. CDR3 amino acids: CASSQTLPGTEAFF. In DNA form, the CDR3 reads TGTGCCAGCAGTCAGACACTCCCTGGGACTGAAGCTTTCTTT.

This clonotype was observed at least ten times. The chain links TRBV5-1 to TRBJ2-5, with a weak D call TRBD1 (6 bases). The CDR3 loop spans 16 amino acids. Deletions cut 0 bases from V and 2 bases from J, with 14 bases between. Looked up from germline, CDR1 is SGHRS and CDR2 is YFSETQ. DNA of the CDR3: TGCGCCAGCAGCTTGGGAGACAGGTGGTCGCAAGAGACCCAGTACTTC. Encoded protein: CASSLGDRWSQETQYF.

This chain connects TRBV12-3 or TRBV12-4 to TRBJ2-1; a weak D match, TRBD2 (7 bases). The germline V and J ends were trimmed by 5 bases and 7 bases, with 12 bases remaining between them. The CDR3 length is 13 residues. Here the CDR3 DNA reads TGTGCCAGCAGTCCGGGGAGGGGGAATGAGCAGTTCTTC. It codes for CASSPGRGNEQFF.

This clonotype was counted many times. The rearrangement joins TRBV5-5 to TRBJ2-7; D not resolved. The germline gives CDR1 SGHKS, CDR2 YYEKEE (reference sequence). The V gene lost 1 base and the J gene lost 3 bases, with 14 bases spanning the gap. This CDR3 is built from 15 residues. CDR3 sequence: CASSLLPGDLYEQYF. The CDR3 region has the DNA TGTGCCAGCAGCTTGTTACCAGGCGACCTCTACGAGCAGTACTTC.

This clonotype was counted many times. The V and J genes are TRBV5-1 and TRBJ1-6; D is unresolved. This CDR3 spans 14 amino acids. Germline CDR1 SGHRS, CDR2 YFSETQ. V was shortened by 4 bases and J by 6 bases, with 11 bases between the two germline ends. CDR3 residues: CASSLGPGNSPLHF. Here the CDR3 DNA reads TGCGCCAGCAGCCTAGGTCCGGGTAATTCACCCCTCCACTTT.

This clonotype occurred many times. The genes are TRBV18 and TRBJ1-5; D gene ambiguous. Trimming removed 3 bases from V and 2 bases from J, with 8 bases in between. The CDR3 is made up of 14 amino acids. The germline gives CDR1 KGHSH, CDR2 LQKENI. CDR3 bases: TGTGCCAGCTCACCGAACACGGGCAATCAGCCCCAGCATTTT. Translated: CASSPNTGNQPQHF.

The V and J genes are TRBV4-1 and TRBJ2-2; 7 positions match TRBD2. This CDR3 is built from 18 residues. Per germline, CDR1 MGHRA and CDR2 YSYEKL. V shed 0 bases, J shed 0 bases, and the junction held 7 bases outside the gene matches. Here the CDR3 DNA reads TGCGCCAGCAGCCAAGAAAGTCGGCTAGCGGCGAACACCGGGGAGCTGTTTTTT. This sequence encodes CASSQESRLAANTGELFF.

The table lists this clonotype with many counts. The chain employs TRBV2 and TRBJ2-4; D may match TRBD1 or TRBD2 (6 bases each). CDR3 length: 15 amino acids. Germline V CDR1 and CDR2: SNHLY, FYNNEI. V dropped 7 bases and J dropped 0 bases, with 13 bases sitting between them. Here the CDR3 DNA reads TGTGCCAGCACGGGGGCAGACCCAGCCAAAAACATTCAGTACTTC. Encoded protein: CASTGADPAKNIQYF.

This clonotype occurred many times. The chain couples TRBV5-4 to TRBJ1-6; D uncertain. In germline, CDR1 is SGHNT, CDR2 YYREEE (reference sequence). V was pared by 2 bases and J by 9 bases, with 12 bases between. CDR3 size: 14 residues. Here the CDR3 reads CASSLQGMGSPLHF. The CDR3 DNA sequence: TGTGCCAGCAGCTTACAAGGGATGGGTTCACCCCTCCACTTT. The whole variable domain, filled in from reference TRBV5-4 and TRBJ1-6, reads ETGVTQSPTHLIKTRGQQVTLRCSSQSGHNTVSWYQQALGQGPQFIFQYYREEENGRGNFPPRFSGLQFPNYSSELNVNALELDDSALYLCASSLQGMGSPLHFGNGTRLTVT.

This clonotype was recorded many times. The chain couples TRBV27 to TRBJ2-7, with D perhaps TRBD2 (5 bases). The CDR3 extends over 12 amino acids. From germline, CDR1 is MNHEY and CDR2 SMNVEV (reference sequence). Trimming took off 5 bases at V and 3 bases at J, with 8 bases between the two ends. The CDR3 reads CASSPDYYEQYF. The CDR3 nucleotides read TGTGCCAGCAGTCCTGACTACTACGAGCAGTACTTC.

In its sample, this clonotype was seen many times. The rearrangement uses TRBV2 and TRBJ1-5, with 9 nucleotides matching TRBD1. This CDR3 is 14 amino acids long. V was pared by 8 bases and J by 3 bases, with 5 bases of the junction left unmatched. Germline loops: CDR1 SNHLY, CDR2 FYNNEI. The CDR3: CASGRDRVNQPQHF. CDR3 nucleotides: TGTGCCAGCGGACGGGACAGGGTCAATCAGCCCCAGCATTTT.